This record looks at one T cell receptor (beta chain) sequence and its context. In its sample, this clonotype was seen a few times. This clone's antigen is unknown. Per-base quality was not reported, and no clone a single base away is much larger than it. The sequencer listed for this sample is Illumina NovaSeq 6000. cDNA libraries for TCRalpha and TCRbeta were prepared by 5'RACE using constant-segment primers, with sample barcodes and unique molecular identifiers added. Trizol reagent was used to extract RNA from every sample. Library amplification was performed in two PCR steps, and a second sample barcode and Illumina TruSeq adapters were introduced in the second step. Sequencing of libraries was performed on an Illumina NovaSeq with 2 x 150 bp paired-end reads. Per the original workflow: The reads were demultiplexed and collapsed into UMI-guided consensus sequences using migec v1.2.7. With mixcr v2.1.11, UMI consensuses were aligned to TRA and TRB V and J templates and assembled into clonotypes. A clonotype was counted as expanded or contracted only when both edgeR and NoisET called the clonotype significant, with the noise models trained on biological replicates. edgeR calls used a false discovery rate-adjusted p below 0.01 and a log2 fold-change threshold of 1. As an exploratory analysis of dynamics, max-normalized trajectories of the 1000 most abundant clonotypes were examined with PCA combined with hierarchical clustering. Each responding clone was given a CD4 or CD8 phenotype based on the CD4+ and CD8+ repertoires, which had been sequenced separately. The public reads were quality trimmed at Q25 with fastp and then assembled into clones with MiXCR by TCRdb, keeping productive beta chains. Each entry is one CDR3 protein sequence, shown with its most common DNA and genes. Clone size and V and J calls follow TCRdb, not the original study. This sample lists about 560,000 distinct CDR3 sequences; 15% to 20% were detected once. The ten most abundant clones make up less than 10% of the sample.

The CDR3 starts with the cysteine, ends with the phenylalanine, and has 15 residues. The CDR3 DNA has 45 bases and is translated from base 1. Here V drops 5 bases and J drops 9 bases, and the junction holds 8 bases not matched to any gene. CDR1 and CDR2 are read off the germline V gene as SGHTA and FQGNSA. These data belong to a study of T-cell memory formation after mild COVID-19 (dated by TCRdb to 2020 to 2023). Background on the whole study: Most TCR sequence clusters were specific to one of the two donors. The cohort was made up of two young adult volunteers, one female and one male, who were previously healthy. In a couple of donors, T-cell clones that expanded and contracted after mild COVID-19 were tracked by sequencing TCRalpha and TCRbeta repertoires over time.

General conclusions and limits of the study: Contracting CD4+ clones were located mainly in the CM and EM memory subsets, whereas CD8+ clones were found to be enriched in EMRA. Only two mild cases were covered in the study, and larger cohorts including severe cases with pre-infection samples were considered necessary. Some responding clones were found in pre-infection memory, which suggests that pre-existing cross-reactive memory T cells took part in the SARS-CoV-2 response. SARS-CoV-2 specificity was not confirmed for the second-wave clones peaking on day 37. From day 15 to 85, contracting clones showed balanced CD4/CD8 phenotypes, whereas a second wave of clones that expanded from day 15 to 37 leaned towards CD4+.

PBMCs were isolated by Ficoll-Paque density gradient centrifugation. The chain joins TRBV7-2 to TRBJ2-1; TRBD2 fits 12 bases in the junction. The receptor was isolated from an adult woman who had mild COVID-19 (a few samples of this study predate the infection). The sample titles of this study are shuffled in the database, so cell type and time point are left out; the donor was told from shared clones. Input material: PBMCs or a T cell subset sorted from them (not recorded which). CDR3 loop: CASSPTPGLAGEQFF. The DNA reads as follows: TGTGCCAGCAGCCCCACCCCGGGACTAGCGGGTGAGCAGTTCTTC. Here the CDR3 is joined to the reference TRBV7-2 and TRBJ2-1 genes, and the full variable domain is: GAGVSQSPSNKVTEKGKDVELRCDPISGHTALYWYRQSLGQGLEFLIYFQGNSAPDKSGLPSDRFSAERTGGSVSTLTIQRTQQEDSAVYLCASSPTPGLAGEQFFGPGTRLTVL.